Listed below are T cell receptor beta chains from one sample, sequenced in a study of glioma-infiltrating T cells. Via MiXCR, TCRdb re-called the multiplex PCR reads, giving one row per CDR3 protein. The sample has approximately 110,000 distinct CDR3 sequences, about 23% seen once. Material for sequencing was glioma tissue, nonneoplastic brain tissue, or PBMCs (not recorded which). The receptors shown here come from a human donor with low-grade glioma or glioblastoma, undergoing nonglioma brain surgery, or in good health (not recorded which). CDR3s leave out the opening cysteine and the closing phenylalanine or tryptophan. D genes are given only for firm matches. A row's size may be missing; if present it is once, few, many or a size class.

abundance | d_gene | j_gene | v_gene | CDR3aa
few | TRBD2 | TRBJ2-1 | TRBV7-3 | ASSSGTSSYNEQF
. | TRBD2 | TRBJ2-7 | TRBV19 | ASSIWASGTSYEQY
many | TRBD1 | TRBJ2-3 | TRBV20-1 | SARDSNTDTQY
. | TRBD1 | TRBJ2-5 | TRBV5-4 | ASSSRQGAETQY
few | . | TRBJ2-3 | TRBV4-1 | ASSRSWGSTDTQY
. | . | TRBJ2-7 | TRBV10-3 | AISGLGGSSYEQY
many | . | TRBJ2-2 | TRBV27 | ASSFGEGTGELF
many | TRBD2 | TRBJ2-7 | TRBV6-1 | ASRGGPLNEQY
many | TRBD2 | TRBJ2-3 | TRBV19 | ASSKQRDTDTQY
many | . | TRBJ2-5 | TRBV6-1 | ASSSRTERETQY
many | . | TRBJ2-1 | TRBV4-1 | ASSPPLALEGEQF
many | . | TRBJ1-1 | TRBV19 | ASSIGLESTEAF
many | TRBD2 | TRBJ2-7 | TRBV20-1 | SARAGGSSGYEQY
many | . | TRBJ2-1 | TRBV28 | ASSSLRGYNEQF
many | TRBD2 | TRBJ2-1 | TRBV19 | ASRRTSVAGNEQF
. | TRBD2 | TRBJ2-5 | TRBV3-1 | ASSQEVASGKSETQY
many | . | TRBJ2-7 | TRBV3-1 | ASSQASASSYEQY
. | . | TRBJ1-1 | TRBV5-4 | ASSLVGATEAF
many | . | TRBJ2-3 | TRBV7-2 | ASSLDTFTDTQY
. | TRBD2 | TRBJ2-1 | TRBV12-3/TRBV12-4 | ASSITETSLDEQF